This TCR beta chain was sequenced in a study of CD8 T cells in ankylosing spondylitis. Researchers built TCR beta libraries using quantitative 5'-RACE with molecular barcodes. TCRdb reprocessed the 5' RACE reads with MiXCR, giving one entry per CDR3 protein. The sample records about 130,000 distinct CDR3 sequences, approximately 7.4% being singletons. A few counts support this clonotype. Trimming shortened V by 1 base and J by 1 base, and 7 bases separated the two germline ends. This CDR3 is 14 amino acids long. Germline V CDR1 and CDR2: SGHTA, FQGNSA. V is TRBV7-2 and J is TRBJ1-1; maybe TRBD1 (5 bases). Sequenced input: blood, either unsorted or a sorted T cell fraction (not recorded which). This receptor was taken from a female donor with ankylosing spondylitis or in good health (not recorded which). Here the CDR3 reads CASSLGTKNTEAFF. The CDR3 DNA is TGTGCCAGCAGCTTAGGGACAAAGAACACTGAAGCTTTCTTT.